The clone carrying this T cell receptor beta chain has more than one count but fewer than ten. The antigen remains undetermined. Sequenced with the Oncomine TCR Beta short-read assay was DNA taken from cultured CD4+ T cells. After culture, CD4+ T cells served as the source for genomic DNA extraction. MiXCR, applied by TCRdb to the PCR reads, yields one record per CDR3 protein. The sample includes about 14,000 distinct CDR3 sequences, about 33% seen only once; the top ten take roughly 10%. Indicated treatment: roughly 10-day PBMC culture with coronavirus spike peptide pools or control peptides (ViraFEST assay). The sample is drawn from a study of vaccination and CD4 T cells after COVID-19. As for the study in general: Samples were taken after vaccination, a median of about 73 days after dose two, with a range of 14 to 241.

CDR1 is MNHEY, CDR2 SVGAGI, per germline. Trimming shortened V by 2 bases and J by 1 base, and 8 bases separated the two germline ends. CDR3 length: 14 amino acids. The chain joins TRBV6-5 to TRBJ1-1; TRBD1 might be the D (6 bases). The receptor's source is a human donor who had recovered from COVID-19. The source material was CD4+ T cells from blood, cultured in vitro, sampled after SARS-CoV-2 vaccination. The CDR3 DNA reads TGTGCCAGCAGTTACCCGGGACAGAACACTGAAGCTTTCTTT. Protein: CASSYPGQNTEAFF.